This T cell receptor beta chain was retrieved from a study of T-cell reconstitution after alpha-beta-depleted transplantation in children. Notes on the study in general: It was newly produced T cells that mostly accounted for T-cell counts and diversity one year after transplant. Reportedly, alpha-beta T cells present about two months post-transplant originated from several hundred expanded clones of graft origin.

This CDR3 is built from 16 residues. Trimming stripped 4 bases from V and 0 bases from J, with 10 bases between. In germline, CDR1 is SEHNR, CDR2 FQNEAQ (reference sequence). Preparing the TCRbeta library involved the use of unique molecular identifiers. In TCRdb, the PCR reads were re-called with MiXCR into one record per CDR3 protein. The profile shows around 200,000 distinct CDR3 sequences, 11% of them singletons. There are many counts of this clonotype. Its antigen is as yet unknown. The chain uses TRBV7-9 and TRBJ2-6; no clear D. The clonotype comes from a child younger than two with acute myeloid leukemia, due to receive a stem cell transplant. The specimen was PBMCs, collected before TCRalphabeta/CD19-depleted stem cell transplant. The CDR3, as DNA: TGTGCCAGCAGCTACCCCCTGAGCTCTGGGGCCAACGTCCTGACTTTC. This sequence encodes CASSYPLSSGANVLTF.